This T cell receptor beta chain was obtained from a study of CXCR3-negative and CXCR3-positive naive CD8 T cells (dated by TCRdb to the late 2010s). Regarding the study in general: In total, about 150 million TRB reads were obtained, corresponding to roughly 1.5 +/- 0.3 million reads per library. The TRBV-TRBJ cluster analysis covered naive subsets from several donors and memory cells from 3 donors. Data from under 12 donors, pooled across two independent experiments, went into the diversity and physicochemical repertoire analyses.

CDR1 PRHDT and CDR2 FYEKMQ were looked up in the germline V gene (reference sequence). From cysteine to phenylalanine, the CDR3 is 15 amino acids long. The record lacks a DNA sequence. TCRdb records NextSeq 550 as the sequencer. The Human TCR Profiling Kit (MiLaboratory) was used to prepare UMI-labeled 5' RACE TRB cDNA libraries. The full amount of extracted RNA was used for cDNA synthesis, and the full amount of resulting cDNA was used for PCR amplification. Libraries were prepared in parallel using an identical number of PCR cycles. In the paper's pipeline: About 54,000 +/- 9,700 unique UMI-labeled TRB cDNA molecules per library were extracted with MIGEC and MiXCR, with at least two reads per UMI required. An average of roughly 40,000 +/- 10,000 functional in-frame TRB CDR3 nucleotide clonotypes without stop codons was found per library. After each sample was downsampled to 5000 UMI-labeled TRB molecules, VDJtools was used to calculate diversity metrics such as normalized Shannon-Wiener and Chao1. VDJtools computed clonotype-size-weighted physicochemical properties of the central five CDR3 residues: interaction energy, strength, volume and Kidera factor 4. The reads went through TCRdb reprocessing, and each CDR3 protein sequence gets one entry with no DNA. TCRdb's processing, not the authors' own work, is the source of the V and J calls. Per the sample table, the count is 35,000 to 45,000 distinct CDR3 sequences. The ten largest make up around 2% of the sample.

Each CD8+ T cell subset was flow-sorted in triplicate, with fewer than 350,000 cells per subset placed directly into RLT lysis buffer. To keep memory contaminants out, a stringent definition of naive CD8+ T cells was applied: CD45RO-CCR7+CD27+CD95-. Using standard density gradient centrifugation, peripheral blood mononuclear cells were isolated from buffy coats. A FACSAria III was used to flow-sort naive CD8+ T cells into CXCR3-negative and CXCR3-positive populations. Total RNA was extracted from sorted cells using an RNeasy Mini Kit. Overall results and qualifications from the work: Both naive subsets had comparably high repertoire diversity, while memory CD8+ T cells had much lower repertoire diversity. CXCR3 expression partially decreased after cryopreservation, so most assays used freshly isolated PBMCs. Compared with CXCR3-negative naive cells, CXCR3-positive naive cells had TRB CDR3s with higher hydrophobicity (lower Kidera factor 4), lower energy, and higher strength and volume indices. Because surface CD5, which is linked to self-reactivity in mice, was comparable between the naive subsets, TCR interaction strength was also inferred from TRB CDR3 physicochemical properties. TRBV-TRBJ usage was similar between naive CXCR3-negative and CXCR3-positive cells from the same donor, while memory cells showed distinct patterns.

Remarks on this clonotype: Its antigen target is currently unknown.

The sequence was obtained from a human donor in good health. Some clones in this sample may be carry-over from other donors' samples. The receptor chain draws on TRBV13 and TRBJ2-1; TCRdb reports TRBD1, a call that lacks DNA to check it against. The material sequenced was naive CXCR3- CD8+ T cells from blood. The sample's cell subset or site, from its label and the paper: CD45RO-CCR7+CD27+CD95- naive CD8+ T cells lacking CXCR3 (TNR3-). For the CDR3, the sequence is CASSLAGQGANEQFF.